This T cell receptor beta chain was sequenced in a study of cytomegalovirus exposure and HLA in healthy donors (dated by TCRdb to between 2016 and 2019). Turning to the overall study: An earlier analysis of approximately 640 of the donors reported 250 to 300 Gb of sequence data and some 100 million unique TCR beta sequences from about 179 million T cells. To decide whether each TCR beta V gene segment behaved as functional or pseudogenic, an earlier analysis of fewer than 750 of the donors relied on high-throughput TCR beta sequencing. Class I and class II HLA loci were covered by the typing at four-digit resolution. A later genetic analysis used genome-wide SNP genotypes for about 55% of the 666 donors, treating that subset as a discovery cohort. An early release that covered fewer than 750 HLA-typed donors contained approximately 300 gigabases of sequencing data and tens of millions of unique TCR sequences. A separate validation cohort of roughly 110 different subjects was used in addition to the roughly 700-subject first cohort. Four to six DR-DQ haplotypes were handled as single units for association and clustering, since linkage in the cohort was strong. The T cell repertoires of around 670 subjects were profiled by immunosequencing and related to cytomegalovirus serostatus. The aim of the study was to test whether cataloging public T cell receptors could identify signatures of past pathogen exposure. To predict cytomegalovirus infection status, the study combined high-throughput TCR immunosequencing, statistical association of individual TCRs with disease status, and machine learning. In a later analysis, previously published TCR beta repertoires from more than 500 donors were re-analyzed and high-resolution HLA genotyping was added so that TCR occurrence patterns could be studied. On average, roughly 240,000 unique TCR beta nucleotide sequences were sequenced per donor among roughly 430 genotyped donors of the cohort, with roughly 19% of those sequences being non-productive. The genetic ancestry cluster associated with self-reported Caucasian donors included roughly 84% of the 300 to 450 genotyped donors. Alongside the repertoire data, information on donor age, sex, ethnicity and CMV serostatus was compiled. In the later analysis, no new phenotypic data were used to find candidate immune exposures; instead, reliance was placed on TCR beta sequences and their occurrence across donors. Typing coverage differed by locus: A, B, C, DRB1 and DQB1 were typed in about 629-640 donors, DQA1 in about 510, DPA1 in some 610, and DPB1 in 472. Every repertoire in the discovery cohort had been generated on one and the same sequencing platform. Study-wide conclusions, independent of this receptor: A total of 150 to 200 TCR beta chains were listed by the study as associated with cytomegalovirus. Because counts were too low, fewer than 20 rarely observed V segments, including chromosome 9 orphons, were excluded from the earlier analysis of about 500 of the donors. In vitro tests confirmed that a few of the cytomegalovirus-associated TCR beta chains recognize cytomegalovirus antigens. For the cohort, immune exposure information was limited to CMV serostatus. A further reported finding was that TCR beta sequences accurately predicted the HLA-A and HLA-B alleles for most subjects in the first cohort. Broadly in line with IMGT annotations, most TCR beta V segments showed up in productive rearrangements about 87% or about 30% of the time in an earlier analysis of around 600 of the donors. The classifier was reported to diagnose cytomegalovirus status with high specificity and sensitivity in both the original cohort and the validation cohort. A later analysis found that most CMV-associated TCR beta chains appeared HLA-restricted, with HLA associations seemingly driven largely by CMV exposure. An association between a missense DCLRE1C variant and V-gene and J-gene trimming of TCR beta chains was found in a later genetic analysis and replicated in an independent cohort. According to a later genetic analysis, donors in an Asian-associated ancestry cluster had fewer N-insertions in productive TCRs than the roughly 670-donor mean. The authors suggested that the approach could potentially be generalized to other disease states and immunological phenotypes. A later analysis found that HLA-associated TCR beta chains were more clonally expanded and had lower generation probabilities than equally common non-associated chains. According to a later analysis, TCR association rates differed among HLA loci, with DRB1 alleles showing the most associated TCRs and HLA-C alleles showing the fewest. Most TCR sequences were observed very rarely across donors, whereas some public TCRs were present in many individuals. At a false discovery rate of 0.05, a later analysis linked about 17,000 TCR beta sequences to specific HLA alleles. A cluster of highly shared sequence variants was judged likely to be a technical artifact of the sequencing pipeline. HLA typing was unavailable for some donors at each locus, so association tests used only the typed subset. The cohort was sequenced for TCR beta chains only, and without alpha or paired-chain data the features that could be detected were limited. When HLA alleles, especially DR and DQ, strongly co-occurred, attributing TCR associations to individual alleles was difficult. According to a later analysis, parvovirus B19, influenza, CMV and Epstein-Barr virus appeared linked to several top co-occurrence clusters. Some IMGT-functional V segments, including TRBV6-2 and TRBV6-3, could not be told apart with the 87-base-pair reads, so those segments were excluded. Sequencing depth was assumed to be roughly uniform across donors in the presence/absence analyses, though that assumption may not hold. Linkage disequilibrium might explain the correlated functional status among segregating V segments, but an unknown experimental factor could not be ruled out.

Library generation was performed with the immunoSEQ multiplex PCR assay. A mixture of 60 forward primers for TCR Vbeta segments and 13 reverse primers for TCR Jbeta segments was used in the multiplex PCR. The CDR3 region of rearranged TCR beta genes was amplified from genomic DNA with a multiplex PCR assay. The Illumina HiSeq System was used to sequence the amplified TCR beta libraries as 87-base-pair reads. As for the original processing: A later analysis tallied 80 million to 95 million unique TCR beta chains across the 666 repertoires, and around 9.9 million of those chains were shared by two or more donors. To remove PCR and sequencing errors, raw reads were error-corrected and collapsed into unique sequences using a nearest-neighbor algorithm that merged closely related sequences. V, D and J gene segments were assigned by aligning CDR3 sequences to IMGT reference sequences. Each retained sequence needed at least a six-nucleotide match to both a V gene segment and a J gene segment. A rearrangement was called productive if the CDR3 had no stop codons and remained in frame with V and J, and every other rearrangement was called non-productive. Following IMGT convention, CDR3 was defined as the stretch from the second conserved V-encoded cysteine up to the conserved J-encoded phenylalanine. The earlier analysis of 500 to 600 of the donors excluded sequences that lacked an unambiguous match to a single V gene segment. An earlier analysis of some 500 of the donors classified V segments as functional when productive rearrangements were above 56.7% and as segregating when the standard deviation between donors was above 5%. A statistical classification framework was built to diagnose cytomegalovirus status from the catalog of TCR beta chain sequences. In a later analysis, TCR nucleotide sequences were compared against IMGT/GENE-DB human TR gene sequences so that V and J genes could be assigned. A later analysis assigned CDR3 sequences and most-parsimonious VDJ recombination scenarios with the TCRdist pipeline. In a later analysis, each TCR beta chain was defined by its CDR3 amino acid sequence together with its V-gene family, and reads lacking a unique V-gene family were excluded. As a way to deal with suspected cross-contamination and a sequencing artifact, a later analysis dropped hundreds of nucleotide sequences that were highly shared and had low generation probability. In a later analysis, a clonal expansion index was calculated for each public chain from normalized within-repertoire ranks of inferred template counts. A later analysis computed generation probabilities with a VDJ recombination model fitted to out-of-frame rearrangements, and checked the results against IGoR. In a later analysis, hypergeometric tests were used to score TCR-TCR, TCR-HLA and TCR-CMV co-occurrence, with a repertoire-size bias correction applied to TCR pairs. To estimate false discovery rates, a later analysis permuted the HLA or CMV assignments 20 times. In a later analysis, co-occurring TCRs were grouped using DBSCAN, and TCRdist sequence similarity was added for clustering within HLA-allele-positive subsets. Repertoires with fewer than 30,000 or more than 120,000 public chains, plus five repertoires with anomalous nucleotide sharing, were excluded from co-occurrence clustering. TCRdb took over this immuneACCESS table, retaining in-frame rearrangements with V and J assigned. Such tables are incomplete; in checked studies, under half of the missing clones stem from an unresolved V gene, and the remainder is unexplained. D and trimming come from the DNA, and the V and J calls and clone size come from that table. The sample table shows 64,000 or so clones, and about 85% are seen once. The top ten clones comprise roughly 10% of the sample.

CDR1 and CDR2, per the germline V gene (reference sequence), are MNHNY and SVGAGI. V loses 0 bases, J loses 10 bases, and the germline ends lie 7 bases apart. There are 12 amino acids in the CDR3, from cysteine to phenylalanine inclusive. CDR3 DNA only is kept here, 36 bases in frame from base 1. A remark on this clone: What antigen it recognizes has not been identified. The input lacks base qualities; no much larger clone sits a single base away.

The cohort consisted of hundreds of healthy bone marrow donors. At the time of sampling, every cohort member was nominally healthy, though immune exposures that went unrecorded were likely present. The donor was CMV seronegative and was included in the group of 352 seronegative cohort members. Every donor gave a peripheral blood sample, and the peripheral blood mononuclear cells from that sample were used for TCR beta sequencing. Genomic DNA extraction from the blood cell samples was performed with the Qiagen DNeasy Blood Extraction Kit. The specimen was PBMCs. In this chain, TRBV6-6 is recombined with TRBJ2-1; the D gene remains uncertain. The TCR sequence derives from a female donor in good health and CMV-seronegative. The CDR3 sequence is CASSYSKREQFF. The bases read TGTGCCAGCAGTTACTCGAAACGGGAGCAGTTCTTC.